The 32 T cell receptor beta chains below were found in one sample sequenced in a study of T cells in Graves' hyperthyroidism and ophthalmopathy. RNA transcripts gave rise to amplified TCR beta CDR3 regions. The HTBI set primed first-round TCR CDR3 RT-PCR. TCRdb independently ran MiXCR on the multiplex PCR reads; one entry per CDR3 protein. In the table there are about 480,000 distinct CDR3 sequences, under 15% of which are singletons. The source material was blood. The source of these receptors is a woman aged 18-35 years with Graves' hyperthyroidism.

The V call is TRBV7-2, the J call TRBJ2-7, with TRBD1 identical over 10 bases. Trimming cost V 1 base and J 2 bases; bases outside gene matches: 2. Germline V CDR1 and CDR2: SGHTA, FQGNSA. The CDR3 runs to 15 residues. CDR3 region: CASSLDGTGAYEQYF. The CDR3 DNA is TGTGCCAGCAGCTTAGATGGGACAGGGGCCTACGAGCAGTACTTC. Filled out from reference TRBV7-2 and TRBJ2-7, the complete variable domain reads GAGVSQSPSNKVTEKGKDVELRCDPISGHTALYWYRQSLGQGLEFLIYFQGNSAPDKSGLPSDRFSAERTGGSVSTLTIQRTQQEDSAVYLCASSLDGTGAYEQYFGPGTRLTVT.

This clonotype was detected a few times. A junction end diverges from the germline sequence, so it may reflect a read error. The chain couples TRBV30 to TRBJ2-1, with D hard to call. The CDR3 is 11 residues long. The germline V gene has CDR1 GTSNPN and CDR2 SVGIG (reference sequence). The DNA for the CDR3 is TGTGCCTGGAGTTTGGATAATGGGCAGTTCTTC. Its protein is CAWSLDNGQFF.

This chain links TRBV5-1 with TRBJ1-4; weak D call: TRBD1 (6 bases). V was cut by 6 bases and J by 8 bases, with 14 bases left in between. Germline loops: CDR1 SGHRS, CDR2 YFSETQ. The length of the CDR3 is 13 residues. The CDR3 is CASTFGGGEKLFF. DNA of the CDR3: TGCGCCAGCACCTTTGGAGGGGGGGAAAAACTGTTTTTT.

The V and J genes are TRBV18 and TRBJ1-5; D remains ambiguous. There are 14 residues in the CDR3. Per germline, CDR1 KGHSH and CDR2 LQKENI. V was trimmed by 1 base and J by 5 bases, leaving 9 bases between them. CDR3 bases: TGTGCCAGCTCACCACGGGAGAGTCATCAGCCCCAGCATTTT. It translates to CASSPRESHQPQHF.

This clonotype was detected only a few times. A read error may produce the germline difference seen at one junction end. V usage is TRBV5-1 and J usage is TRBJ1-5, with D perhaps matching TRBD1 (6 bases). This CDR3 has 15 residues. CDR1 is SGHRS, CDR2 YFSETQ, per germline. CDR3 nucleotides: TGTGCCAGCAGCTTGAGGGGGAGTATCGCTCAGCCCCAGCATTTT. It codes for CASSLRGSIAQPQHF.

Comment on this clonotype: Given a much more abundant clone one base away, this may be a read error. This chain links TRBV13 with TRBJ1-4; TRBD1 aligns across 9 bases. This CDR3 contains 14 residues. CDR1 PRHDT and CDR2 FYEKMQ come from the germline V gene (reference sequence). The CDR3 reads CTSTGDRVKEKLFF. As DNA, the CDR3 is TGTACCAGCACCGGGGACAGGGTTAAGGAAAAACTGTTTTTT.

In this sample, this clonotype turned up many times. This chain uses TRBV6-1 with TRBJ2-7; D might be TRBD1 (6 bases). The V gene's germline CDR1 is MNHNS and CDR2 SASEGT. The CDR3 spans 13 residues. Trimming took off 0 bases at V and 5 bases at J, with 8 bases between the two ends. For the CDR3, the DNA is TGTGCCAGCAGTGAAGCTTGGGGGCACGAGCAGTACGTC. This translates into CASSEAWGHEQYV.

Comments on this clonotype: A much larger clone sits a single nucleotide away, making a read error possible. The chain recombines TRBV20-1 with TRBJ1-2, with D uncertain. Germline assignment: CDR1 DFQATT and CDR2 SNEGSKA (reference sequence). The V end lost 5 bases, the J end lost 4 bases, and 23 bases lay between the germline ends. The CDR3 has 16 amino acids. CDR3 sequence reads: CSALNPVASQSYGYTF. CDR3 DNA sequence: TGCAGTGCTCTCAACCCAGTTGCGAGCCAATCCTATGGCTACACCTTC.

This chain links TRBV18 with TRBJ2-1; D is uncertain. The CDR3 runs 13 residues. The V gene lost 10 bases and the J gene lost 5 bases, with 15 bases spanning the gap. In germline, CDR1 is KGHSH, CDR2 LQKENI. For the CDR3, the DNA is TGTGCCACCTCTGTAGGCTTGGACAATGAGCAGTTCTTC. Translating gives CATSVGLDNEQFF.

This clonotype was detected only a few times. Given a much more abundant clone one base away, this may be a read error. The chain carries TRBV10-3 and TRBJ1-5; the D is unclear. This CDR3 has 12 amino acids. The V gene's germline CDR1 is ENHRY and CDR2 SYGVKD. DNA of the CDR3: TGTGCCATCAGTTCCCTCGATCAGCCCCAGCAATTT. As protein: CAISSLDQPQQF.

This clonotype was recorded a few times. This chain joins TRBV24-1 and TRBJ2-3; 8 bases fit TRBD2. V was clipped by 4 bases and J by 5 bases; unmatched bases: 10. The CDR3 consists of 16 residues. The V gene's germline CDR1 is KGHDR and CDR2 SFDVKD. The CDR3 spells CATSDAGAGEGDTQYF. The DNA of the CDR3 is TGTGCCACCAGTGACGCTGGAGCGGGAGAGGGAGATACGCAGTATTTT.

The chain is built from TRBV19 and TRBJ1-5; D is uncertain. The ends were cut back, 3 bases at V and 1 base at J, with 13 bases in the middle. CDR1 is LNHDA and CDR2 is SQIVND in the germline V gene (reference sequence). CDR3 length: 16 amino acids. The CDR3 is CASSISLAMSNQPQHF. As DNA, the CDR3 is TGTGCCAGTAGTATTTCCCTGGCGATGAGCAATCAGCCCCAGCATTTT.

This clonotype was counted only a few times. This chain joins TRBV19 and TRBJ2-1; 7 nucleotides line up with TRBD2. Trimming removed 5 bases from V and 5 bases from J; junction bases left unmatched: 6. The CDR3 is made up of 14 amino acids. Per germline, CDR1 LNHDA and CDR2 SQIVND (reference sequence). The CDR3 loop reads CASSSGLHDNEQFF. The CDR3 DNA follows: TGTGCCAGTAGTTCGGGACTACACGACAATGAGCAGTTCTTC.

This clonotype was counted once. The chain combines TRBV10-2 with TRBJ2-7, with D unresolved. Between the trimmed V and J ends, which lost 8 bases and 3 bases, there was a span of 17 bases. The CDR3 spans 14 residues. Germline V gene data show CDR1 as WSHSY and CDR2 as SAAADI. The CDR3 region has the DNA TGCGCCAGCCGTCTATGGGAAGTCGGCTACGAGCAGTACTTC. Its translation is CASRLWEVGYEQYF.

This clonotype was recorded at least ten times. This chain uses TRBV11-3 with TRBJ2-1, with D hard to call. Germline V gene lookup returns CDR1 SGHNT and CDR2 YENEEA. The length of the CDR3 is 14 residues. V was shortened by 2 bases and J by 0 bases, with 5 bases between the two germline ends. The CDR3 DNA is TGTGCCAGCAGCTTACACAACTCCTACAATGAGCAGTTCTTC. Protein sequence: CASSLHNSYNEQFF.

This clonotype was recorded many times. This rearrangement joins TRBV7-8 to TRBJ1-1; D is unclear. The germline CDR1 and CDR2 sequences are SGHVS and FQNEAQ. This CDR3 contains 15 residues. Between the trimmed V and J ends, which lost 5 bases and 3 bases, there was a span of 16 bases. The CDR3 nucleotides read TGTGCCAGCAGCCTGGCCATCGAGGCGGACACTGAAGCTTTCTTT. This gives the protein CASSLAIEADTEAFF.

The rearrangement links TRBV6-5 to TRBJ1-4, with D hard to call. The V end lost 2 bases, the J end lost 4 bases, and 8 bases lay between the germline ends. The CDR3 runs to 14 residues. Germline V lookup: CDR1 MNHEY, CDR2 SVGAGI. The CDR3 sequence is CASSYGFGNEKLFF. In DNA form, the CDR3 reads TGTGCCAGCAGTTACGGATTCGGTAATGAAAAACTGTTTTTT.

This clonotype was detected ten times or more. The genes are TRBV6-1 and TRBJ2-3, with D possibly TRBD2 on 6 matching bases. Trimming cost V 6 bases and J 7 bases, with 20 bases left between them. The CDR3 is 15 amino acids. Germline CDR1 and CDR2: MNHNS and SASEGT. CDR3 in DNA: TGTGCCAGCAGGGGCACTGGCGGGAATGTCTATACGCAGTATTTT. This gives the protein CASRGTGGNVYTQYF.

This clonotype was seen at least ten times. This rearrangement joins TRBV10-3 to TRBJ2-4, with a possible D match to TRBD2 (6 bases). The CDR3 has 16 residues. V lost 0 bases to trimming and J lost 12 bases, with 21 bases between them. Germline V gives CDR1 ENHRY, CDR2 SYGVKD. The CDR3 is CAISESGGAGPQNQYF. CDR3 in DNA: TGTGCCATCAGTGAGTCAGGTGGAGCGGGTCCGCAAAATCAGTACTTC.

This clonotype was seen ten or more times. DNA of the CDR3: TGTGCCAGCAGTTCGGGCGGGAGGAGGAAAGGAGAGCAGTTCTTC. Its translation: CASSSGGRRKGEQFF. V and J are TRBV27 and TRBJ2-1; 8 bases map to TRBD2. This CDR3 comprises 15 residues. Losses at the gene ends were 4 bases for V and 10 bases for J; bases not matched to a gene: 12. CDR1 and CDR2 (germline): MNHEY, SMNVEV (reference sequence).

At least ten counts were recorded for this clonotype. The CDR3 bases are TGTGCCAGCAGCTTAGATCGATGGACAAAGAATGGCTACACCTTC. It encodes CASSLDRWTKNGYTF. This chain links TRBV11-2 with TRBJ1-2; perhaps TRBD1 as D (5 bases). The CDR3 consists of 15 residues. The V end lost 0 bases, the J end lost 6 bases, and 14 bases lay between the germline ends. Germline assignment: CDR1 SGHAT and CDR2 FQNNGV.

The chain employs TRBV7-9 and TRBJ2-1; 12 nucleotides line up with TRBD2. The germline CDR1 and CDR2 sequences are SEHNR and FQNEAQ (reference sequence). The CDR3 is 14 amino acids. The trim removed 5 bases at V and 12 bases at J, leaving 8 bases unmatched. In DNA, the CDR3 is TGTGCCAGCAGCCCGAAACTAGCGGGAGGCGCGCAGTTCTTC. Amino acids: CASSPKLAGGAQFF. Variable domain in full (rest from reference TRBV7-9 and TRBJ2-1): DTGVSQNPRHKITKRGQNVTFRCDPISEHNRLYWYRQTLGQGPEFLTYFQNEAQLEKSRLLSDRFSAERPKGSFSTLEIQRTEQGDSAMYLCASSPKLAGGAQFFGPGTRLTVL.

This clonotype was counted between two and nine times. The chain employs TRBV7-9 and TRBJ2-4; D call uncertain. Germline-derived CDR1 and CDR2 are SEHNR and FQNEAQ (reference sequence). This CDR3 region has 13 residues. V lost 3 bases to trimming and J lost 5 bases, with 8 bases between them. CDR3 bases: TGTGCCAGCAGCTTGCAGCCGGAAAACATTCAGTACTTC. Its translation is CASSLQPENIQYF. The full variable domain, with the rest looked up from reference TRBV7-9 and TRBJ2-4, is DTGVSQNPRHKITKRGQNVTFRCDPISEHNRLYWYRQTLGQGPEFLTYFQNEAQLEKSRLLSDRFSAERPKGSFSTLEIQRTEQGDSAMYLCASSLQPENIQYFGAGTRLSVL.

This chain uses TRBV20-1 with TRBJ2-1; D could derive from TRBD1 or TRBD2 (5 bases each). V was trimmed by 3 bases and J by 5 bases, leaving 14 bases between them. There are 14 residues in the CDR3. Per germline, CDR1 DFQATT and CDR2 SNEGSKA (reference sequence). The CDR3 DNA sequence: TGCAGTGCTAGCGTTAGGGGAGCGAACAATGAGCAGTTCTTC. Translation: CSASVRGANNEQFF.

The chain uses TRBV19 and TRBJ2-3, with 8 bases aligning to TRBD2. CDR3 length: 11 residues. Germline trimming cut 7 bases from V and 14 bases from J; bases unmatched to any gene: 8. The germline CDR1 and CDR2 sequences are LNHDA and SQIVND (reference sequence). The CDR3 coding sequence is TGTGCCAGTACCCTGGGCGGGAGGTTGTATTTT. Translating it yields CASTLGGRLYF.

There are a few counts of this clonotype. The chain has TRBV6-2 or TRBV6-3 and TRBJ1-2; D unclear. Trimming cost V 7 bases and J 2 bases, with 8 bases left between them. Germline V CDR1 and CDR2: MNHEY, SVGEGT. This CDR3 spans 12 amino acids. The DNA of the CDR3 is TGTGCCAGCACGAGGATCAACTATGGCTACACCTTC. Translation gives CASTRINYGYTF.

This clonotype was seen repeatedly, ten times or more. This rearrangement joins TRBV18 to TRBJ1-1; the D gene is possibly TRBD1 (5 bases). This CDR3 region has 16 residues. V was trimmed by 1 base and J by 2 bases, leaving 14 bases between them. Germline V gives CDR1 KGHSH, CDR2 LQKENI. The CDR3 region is CASSPQEGNKNTEAFF. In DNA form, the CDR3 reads TGTGCCAGCTCACCACAAGAGGGGAATAAAAACACTGAAGCTTTCTTT.

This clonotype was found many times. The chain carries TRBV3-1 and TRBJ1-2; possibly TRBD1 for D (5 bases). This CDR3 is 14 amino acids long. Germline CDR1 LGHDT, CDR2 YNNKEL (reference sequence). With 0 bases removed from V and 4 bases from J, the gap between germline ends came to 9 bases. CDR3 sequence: CASSQDRVGYGYTF. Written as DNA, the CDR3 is TGTGCCAGCAGCCAAGACAGGGTTGGCTATGGCTACACCTTC.

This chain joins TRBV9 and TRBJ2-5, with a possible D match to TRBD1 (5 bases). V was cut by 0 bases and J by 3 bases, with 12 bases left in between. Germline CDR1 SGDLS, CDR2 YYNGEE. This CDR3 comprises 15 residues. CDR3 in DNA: TGTGCCAGCAGCGTAGCTGGGGCAGCTAAAGAGACCCAGTACTTC. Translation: CASSVAGAAKETQYF.

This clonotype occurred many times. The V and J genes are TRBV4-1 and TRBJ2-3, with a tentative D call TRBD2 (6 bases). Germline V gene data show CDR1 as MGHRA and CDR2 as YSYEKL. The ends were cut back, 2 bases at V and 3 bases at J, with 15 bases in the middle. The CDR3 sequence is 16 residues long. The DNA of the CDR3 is TGCGCCAGCAGCCAACTGCGACTAGTAAGGACAGATACGCAGTATTTT. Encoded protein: CASSQLRLVRTDTQYF.

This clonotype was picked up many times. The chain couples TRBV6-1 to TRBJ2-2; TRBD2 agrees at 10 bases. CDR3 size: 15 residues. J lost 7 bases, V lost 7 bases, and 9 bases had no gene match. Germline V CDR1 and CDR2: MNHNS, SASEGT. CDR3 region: CASTTSGPVGGELFF. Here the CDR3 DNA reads TGTGCCAGCACGACTAGCGGGCCTGTGGGCGGGGAGCTGTTTTTT.

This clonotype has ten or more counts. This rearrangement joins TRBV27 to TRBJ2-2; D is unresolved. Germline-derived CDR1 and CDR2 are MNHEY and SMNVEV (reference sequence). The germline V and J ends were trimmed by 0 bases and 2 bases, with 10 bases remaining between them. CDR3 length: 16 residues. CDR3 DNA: TGTGCCAGCAGTTTATCAAGCAGGCGCAACACCGGGGAGCTGTTTTTT. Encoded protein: CASSLSSRRNTGELFF.